This entry lists 14 T cell receptor beta chains sequenced from one sample in a study of blood T cell repertoires in COVID-19. Sequencing used immunoSEQ multiplex PCR; TCRdb keeps in-frame clones, though not all of them. The top ten hold about 2.6% of the sample, which has around 62,000 clones, approximately 94% seen once. Specimen: peripheral blood. Receptors originate from a man in his 70s with active COVID-19.

The chain links TRBV6-2 or TRBV6-3 to TRBJ1-4, with 8 bases that match TRBD1. After removal of 4 bases from V and 8 bases from J, the junction contained 6 bases not matched to a gene. Germline values: CDR1 MNHEY, CDR2 SVGEGT. CDR3 size: 14 residues. CDR3 nucleotides: TGTGCCAGCAGTTGGACAGGGAGGGGAGAAAAACTGTTTTTT. Translation gives CASSWTGRGEKLFF.

This chain joins TRBV5-1 and TRBJ2-3; TRBD1 matches 9 bases. Germline loops: CDR1 SGHRS, CDR2 YFSETQ. The CDR3 loop spans 15 amino acids. V shed 0 bases, J shed 1 base, and the junction held 0 bases outside the gene matches. CDR3 DNA: TGCGCCAGCAGCTTGGACAGGGGGCGCACAGATACGCAGTATTTT. Amino acids: CASSLDRGRTDTQYF.

The CDR3 DNA is TGTGCCAGCAGTGAAAAGAGGGTCGCCGGGGAGCTGTTTTTT. Encoded protein: CASSEKRVAGELFF. This chain connects TRBV11-2 to TRBJ2-2; TRBD2 might be the D (5 bases). CDR3 size: 14 residues. V shed 6 bases and J shed 6 bases, with 14 bases lying between them. The germline V gene encodes CDR1 SGHAT and CDR2 FQNNGV. Based on the CDR3 plus reference TRBV11-2 and TRBJ2-2, the full variable domain is EAGVAQSPRYKIIEKRQSVAFWCNPISGHATLYWYQQILGQGPKLLIQFQNNGVVDDSQLPKDRFSAERLKGVDSTLKIQPAKLEDSAVYLCASSEKRVAGELFFGEGSRLTVL.

This clone occurred once. The chain couples TRBV29-1 to TRBJ2-3, with D possibly being TRBD2 (7 bases). The CDR3 loop spans 13 amino acids. The germline gives CDR1 SQVTM, CDR2 ANQGSEA. The V end was cut by 8 bases, the J end by 4 bases, with 16 bases between. The DNA of the CDR3 is TGCAGCTTCACGGGGGGCGCGGCAGATACGCAGTATTTT. Its protein is CSFTGGAADTQYF.

The chain couples TRBV10-3 to TRBJ2-5, with 12 bases that match TRBD2. This CDR3 spans 17 amino acids. Germline values: CDR1 ENHRY, CDR2 SYGVKD. V lost 4 bases, J lost 0 bases, and 6 bases stayed unmatched. In nucleotides, the CDR3 is TGTGCCATCAGTGTTGGGCTAGCGGGGGGGTACCAAGAGACCCAGTACTTC. This sequence encodes CAISVGLAGGYQETQYF.

As DNA, the CDR3 is TGTGCCAGCAGCACGAGTTTTCGGGTGGACTATGGCTACACCTTC. It translates to CASSTSFRVDYGYTF. The rearrangement joins TRBV7-2 to TRBJ1-2; no reliable D call. CDR3 length equals 15 residues. The germline V gene has CDR1 SGHTA and CDR2 FQGNSA. V shed 5 bases and J shed 3 bases, with 16 bases lying between them.

The V call is TRBV2, the J call TRBJ2-7; TRBD1 agrees at 7 bases. V shed 4 bases, J shed 1 base, and the junction held 4 bases outside the gene matches. The germline CDR1 and CDR2 sequences are SNHLY and FYNNEI. The CDR3 consists of 14 residues. In nucleotides, the CDR3 is TGTGCCAGCAGTGTGGACAGGTCTTCCTACGAGCAGTACTTC. Protein product: CASSVDRSSYEQYF. Based on the CDR3 plus reference TRBV2 and TRBJ2-7, the full variable domain is EPEVTQTPSHQVTQMGQEVILRCVPISNHLYFYWYRQILGQKVEFLVSFYNNEISEKSEIFDDQFSVERPDGSNFTLKIRSTKLEDSAMYFCASSVDRSSYEQYFGPGTRLTVT.

The chain links TRBV5-5 to TRBJ2-2, with 9 bases fitting TRBD1. CDR3 length: 14 amino acids. From germline, CDR1 is SGHKS and CDR2 YYEKEE (reference sequence). J was trimmed by 6 bases and V by 3 bases; bases with no gene match: 3. The CDR3 DNA sequence: TGTGCCAGCAGCTGGGACAGGGTGGCCGGGGAGCTGTTTTTT. This translates into CASSWDRVAGELFF.

V usage is TRBV27 and J usage is TRBJ1-1; the match to TRBD1 covers 7 bases. The CDR3 has 14 residues. V lost 5 bases and J lost 6; bases outside the gene matches: 9. Germline CDR1 MNHEY, CDR2 SMNVEV (reference sequence). CDR3 region: CASSDNRGQPEAFF. CDR3 nucleotides: TGTGCCAGCAGTGATAACAGGGGACAACCTGAAGCTTTCTTT.

The chain combines TRBV6-5 with TRBJ2-2; 7 positions match TRBD1. Germline CDR1 is MNHEY and CDR2 is SVGAGI. The V segment lost 2 bases and the J segment 5 bases; nucleotides outside the gene matches: 2. CDR3 length: 14 residues. The CDR3 spells CASSYRGQTGELFF. CDR3 sequence (DNA): TGTGCCAGCAGTTACAGGGGACAGACCGGGGAGCTGTTTTTT.

This clone occurred a few times. V usage is TRBV6-1 and J usage is TRBJ1-5; D may be TRBD1 (5 bases). The V and J ends lost 2 bases and 9 bases respectively, with 11 bases between them. This CDR3 spans 13 amino acids. CDR1 and CDR2 from the germline V gene are MNHNS and SASEGT. The CDR3 protein is CASSEWGEGPQHF. The CDR3 DNA sequence: TGTGCCAGCAGTGAATGGGGGGAGGGGCCCCAGCATTTT.

The gene calls are TRBV28 and TRBJ2-2, with 12 bases lining up with TRBD1. CDR1 and CDR2 from the germline V gene are MDHEN and SYDVKM. The J segment lost 7 bases and the V segment lost 5 bases, leaving 8 bases of the junction unmatched. This CDR3 is built from 16 residues. The CDR3 nucleotides are TGTGCCAGCAGTCCCTCGGGACAGGGGGCGGTCGGGGAGCTGTTTTTT. As protein: CASSPSGQGAVGELFF.

The V call is TRBV25-1, the J call TRBJ2-1, with 9 bases that match TRBD1. Trimming cost V 3 bases and J 8 bases; bases outside gene matches: 5. This CDR3 has 14 residues. CDR1 is MGHDK, CDR2 SYGVNS, per germline. The CDR3 DNA reads TGTGCCAGCAGTGACTGGACAGGGGTTGATGAGCAGTTCTTC. Amino acids: CASSDWTGVDEQFF.

The chain employs TRBV7-9 and TRBJ1-6; TRBD1 might be the D (5 bases). V was pared by 1 base and J by 3 bases, with 10 bases between. The CDR3 has 16 amino acids. Germline-derived CDR1 and CDR2 are SEHNR and FQNEAQ (reference sequence). CDR3 nucleotides: TGTGCCAGCAGCTTAGACGGTCAGGGCTATAATTCACCCCTCCACTTT. It specifies CASSLDGQGYNSPLHF.